The 25 T cell receptor beta chains in this list originate from one sample, sequenced in a study of T cell responses to AZD1222 COVID-19 vaccine. The method was immunoSEQ multiplex PCR; TCRdb's version includes in-frame clones alone and lacks a portion of them. Of approximately 100,000 clones listed, 85% to 90% are singletons. Material: peripheral blood, obtained on day 0 of AZD1222 vaccination. Every receptor here comes from an adult in good health.

V and J are TRBV29-1 and TRBJ2-5; 7 positions agree with TRBD1. The CDR3 is 11 amino acids. Germline CDR1 SQVTM, CDR2 ANQGSEA. J was trimmed by 5 bases and V by 6 bases; bases with no gene match: 3. The CDR3 protein is CSVQTGETQYF. The CDR3 DNA reads as TGCAGCGTCCAGACAGGGGAGACCCAGTACTTC. Variable domain in full (rest from reference TRBV29-1 and TRBJ2-5): SAVISQKPSRDICQRGTSLTIQCQVDSQVTMMFWYRQQPGQSLTLIATANQGSEATYESGFVIDKFPISRPNLTFSTLTVSNMSPEDSSIYLCSVQTGETQYFGPGTRLLVL.

V is TRBV7-2 and J is TRBJ2-7, with D possibly TRBD1 on 6 matching bases. Germline CDR1 and CDR2: SGHTA and FQGNSA. Trimming stripped 6 bases from V and 1 base from J, with 10 bases between. The CDR3 covers 13 residues. The CDR3 DNA reads TGTGCCAGCAGAGAGGGGGATTCCTACGAGCAGTACTTC. Its protein product is CASREGDSYEQYF.

CDR3 loop: CASSPLDPNTGELFF. The DNA of the CDR3 is TGCGCCAGCAGCCCACTAGATCCGAACACCGGGGAGCTGTTTTTT. The chain uses TRBV5-1 and TRBJ2-2; maybe TRBD2 (5 bases). This CDR3 has 15 amino acids. V lost 4 bases and J 0 bases, leaving 10 bases between the germline ends. The germline V gene has CDR1 SGHRS and CDR2 YFSETQ. Full variable domain (missing parts from reference TRBV5-1 and TRBJ2-2): KAGVTQTPRYLIKTRGQQVTLSCSPISGHRSVSWYQQTPGQGLQFLFEYFSETQRNKGNFPGRFSGRQFSNSRSEMNVSTLELGDSALYLCASSPLDPNTGELFFGEGSRLTVL.

The CDR3 nucleotides are TGTGCCAGCAGTTTAGAAACAGGGCCGCACACCTTC. Translated, it gives CASSLETGPHTF. The V and J genes are TRBV12-3 or TRBV12-4 and TRBJ1-2; possible D gene TRBD1, 6 bases. The CDR3 has 12 residues. Trimming took 1 base from V and 12 from J, leaving 12 bases between them.

The CDR3: CARSLEFYRDDYGYTF. The CDR3 region has the DNA TGTGCCAGAAGCTTAGAATTCTACAGGGACGACTATGGCTACACCTTC. This chain joins TRBV5-3 and TRBJ1-2, with a weak D call TRBD1 (6 bases). TRBV5-3 is identified as an open reading frame with a role that is uncertain. The ends were cut back, 2 bases at V and 3 bases at J, with 17 bases in the middle. CDR3 length: 16 residues.

The V gene is TRBV4-3, the J gene TRBJ2-2; D gene unclear. V lost 0 bases and J lost 5, with 13 bases in between. The CDR3 contains 16 residues. Germline V gene data show CDR1 as LGHNA and CDR2 as YSLEER. As DNA, the CDR3 is TGCGCCAGCAGCCAAGAGGCCGCGATGGATACCGGGGAGCTGTTTTTT. It is translated as CASSQEAAMDTGELFF.

The gene calls are TRBV14 and TRBJ1-4, with D perhaps matching TRBD1 (5 bases). This CDR3 is built from 16 residues. Germline V gene data show CDR1 as SGHDN and CDR2 as FVKESK. The ends were cut back, 4 bases at V and 5 bases at J, with 17 bases in the middle. The CDR3 DNA sequence: TGTGCCAGCAGCCCACTCGCGGCAAAGGGGAATGAAAAACTGTTTTTT. Its translation is CASSPLAAKGNEKLFF. The full variable domain, rest sourced from reference TRBV14 and TRBJ1-4, is EAGVTQFPSHSVIEKGQTVTLRCDPISGHDNLYWYRRVMGKEIKFLLHFVKESKQDESGMPNNRFLAERTGGTYSTLKVQPAELEDSGVYFCASSPLAAKGNEKLFFGSGTQLSVL.

The chain joins TRBV6-2 or TRBV6-3 to TRBJ2-1, with TRBD1 matching 7 bases. Trimming at V came to 2 bases and at J to 2 bases, leaving 6 bases not matched to a gene. The CDR3 sequence is 16 residues long. Germline loops: CDR1 MNHEY, CDR2 SVGEGT. CDR3 sequence: CASSYAQGITYNEQFF. The DNA of the CDR3 is TGTGCCAGCAGTTACGCACAGGGGATAACCTACAATGAGCAGTTCTTC.

This rearrangement joins TRBV25-1 to TRBJ2-5, with D perhaps matching TRBD1 (5 bases). CDR1 and CDR2 (germline): MGHDK, SYGVNS. The CDR3 has 15 residues. The V and J ends lost 2 bases and 5 bases respectively, with 15 bases between them. CDR3 DNA: TGTGCCAGCAGTGAAAGTGGGGCTCCGAGGGAGACCCAGTACTTC. Amino acid sequence: CASSESGAPRETQYF.

This rearrangement joins TRBV5-1 to TRBJ2-5, with 7 nucleotides matching TRBD2. The CDR3 is 16 amino acids. The V gene end was trimmed by 0 bases and the J gene end by 5 bases; junction bases not matched to a gene: 10. Germline CDR1 SGHRS, CDR2 YFSETQ. In DNA form, the CDR3 reads TGCGCCAGCAGCTTGGCCGGGGGGACGGCGAGGGAGACCCAGTACTTC. It codes for CASSLAGGTARETQYF.

The chain is built from TRBV2 and TRBJ2-1; 7 bases are a match to TRBD2. Germline CDR1 SNHLY, CDR2 FYNNEI. V dropped 1 base and J dropped 0; count of bases not matched to a gene: 9. The CDR3 is 18 amino acids. Here the CDR3 reads CASSEEVGRESSYNEQFF. In nucleotides, the CDR3 is TGTGCCAGCAGTGAAGAGGTGGGGCGGGAGAGCTCCTACAATGAGCAGTTCTTC.

This clone was detected once. In nucleotides, the CDR3 is TGTGCCAGCAGCTTTTCGGCGGGAGTTTCCGAGCAGTACTTC. It yields the protein CASSFSAGVSEQYF. This chain joins TRBV3-1 (or the pseudogene TRBV3-2) and TRBJ2-7; 7 nucleotides agree with TRBD2. Germline loops: CDR1 LGHDT, CDR2 YNNKEL (reference sequence). V was clipped by 5 bases and J by 6 bases; unmatched bases: 10. The CDR3 is made up of 14 amino acids.

This clone has just a few counts. Its ends do not fully match the called genes, so a read error is possible. This rearrangement joins TRBV2 to TRBJ1-1, with TRBD1 matching 7 bases. This CDR3 comprises 14 residues. Germline V gives CDR1 SNHLY, CDR2 FYNNEI. The CDR3 DNA reads as TGTGCCAGCAGGGAAGGGGGCGCGTACACTGAAGCTTTCTTT. Amino acids: CASREGGAYTEAFF.

This chain joins TRBV3-1 (or the pseudogene TRBV3-2) and TRBJ1-3; D uncertain. V was shortened by 4 bases and J by 4 bases, with 14 bases between the two germline ends. This CDR3 is built from 15 residues. Germline V CDR1 and CDR2: LGHDT, YNNKEL (reference sequence). CDR3 coding DNA: TGTGCCAGCAGCCTTAAGGGCTCAGCCGGAAACACCATATATTTT. It translates to CASSLKGSAGNTIYF.

V and J are TRBV7-9 and TRBJ1-6, with D possibly TRBD1 on 5 matching bases. V was clipped by 8 bases and J by 6 bases, with 8 bases between them. CDR3 length equals 12 residues. Germline V gene lookup returns CDR1 SEHNR and CDR2 FQNEAQ (reference sequence). CDR3 nucleotides: TGTGCCAGCCGAGACAGTAATTCACCCCTCCACTTT. Its translation is CASRDSNSPLHF.

As for this clone: Other nucleotide sequences in the sample specify the same CDR3. The chain is built from TRBV5-4 and TRBJ2-5; D ambiguous. CDR3 length: 13 residues. Trimming removed 0 bases from V and 2 bases from J, with 5 bases in between. CDR1 is SGHNT and CDR2 is YYREEE in the germline V gene (reference sequence). CDR3 sequence: CASSLGQQETQYF. The CDR3 DNA follows: TGTGCCAGCAGCTTGGGGCAGCAAGAGACCCAGTACTTC.

The chain combines TRBV28 with TRBJ1-1; D is undetermined. Trimming removed 7 bases from V and 0 bases from J, with 12 bases in between. The germline gives CDR1 MDHEN, CDR2 SYDVKM. This CDR3 is 14 amino acids long. This CDR3 reads CASTRTVMNTEAFF. CDR3 bases: TGTGCCAGCACCAGGACGGTCATGAACACTGAAGCTTTCTTT.

V and J are TRBV20-1 and TRBJ1-5; D is ambiguous. The germline V and J ends were trimmed by 3 bases and 0 bases, with 9 bases remaining between them. CDR3 length equals 14 residues. The V gene's germline CDR1 is DFQATT and CDR2 SNEGSKA (reference sequence). This CDR3 reads CSASPGSSNQPQHF. In DNA form, the CDR3 reads TGCAGTGCTAGTCCTGGCAGTAGCAATCAGCCCCAGCATTTT.

The J gene is TRBJ1-5, the V gene TRBV24-1, with D unresolved. The CDR3 loop spans 15 amino acids. Germline lookup yields CDR1 KGHDR and CDR2 SFDVKD. V was pared by 4 bases and J by 0 bases, with 9 bases between. CDR3 region: CATSEGSYSNQPQHF. The CDR3 nucleotides are TGTGCCACCAGTGAGGGCTCCTATAGCAATCAGCCCCAGCATTTT.

The chain recombines TRBV7-9 with TRBJ1-3; D is unresolved. The CDR3 has 14 residues. V was pared by 5 bases and J by 2 bases, with 10 bases between. Germline V lookup: CDR1 SEHNR, CDR2 FQNEAQ (reference sequence). CDR3 loop: CASSPPRTGNTIYF. For the CDR3, the DNA is TGTGCCAGCAGCCCCCCACGGACTGGAAACACCATATATTTT.

CDR3 loop: CASSTRDRPYEQYF. The CDR3 DNA sequence: TGTGCCAGCAGTACCCGGGACCGACCCTACGAGCAGTACTTC. The genes are TRBV27 and TRBJ2-7; D tentatively reads TRBD1 or TRBD2 (5 bases each). Deletions cut 5 bases from V and 2 bases from J, with 13 bases between. The CDR3 loop spans 14 amino acids. Looked up from germline, CDR1 is MNHEY and CDR2 is SMNVEV (reference sequence).

This clone was observed a handful of times. The chain carries TRBV5-6 and TRBJ2-7; TRBD1 matches at 7 bases. Germline-derived CDR1 and CDR2 are SGHDT and YYEEEE. V shed 0 bases and J 3 bases; nucleotides not matched to a gene: 3. The CDR3 contains 14 residues. CDR3 loop: CASSLGDSYYEQYF. CDR3 nucleotides: TGTGCCAGCAGCTTGGGGGACAGCTACTACGAGCAGTACTTC. The variable domain in full, completed from reference TRBV5-6 and TRBJ2-7, reads DAGVTQSPTHLIKTRGQQVTLRCSPKSGHDTVSWYQQALGQGPQFIFQYYEEEERQRGNFPDRFSGHQFPNYSSELNVNALLLGDSALYLCASSLGDSYYEQYFGPGTRLTVT.

The chain is built from TRBV10-3 and TRBJ1-4; TRBD1 is a possible D gene (5 bases). CDR3 length: 16 amino acids. Trimming pared 10 bases from V and 0 bases from J, leaving 18 bases between. Germline CDR1 reads ENHRY; CDR2 reads SYGVKD. The CDR3 region has the DNA TGTGCCACCAGACCCGGGACGGCTGCAACTAATGAAAAACTGTTTTTT. Amino acid sequence: CATRPGTAATNEKLFF.

This sequence joins TRBV30 and TRBJ1-2; weak D call: TRBD1 (5 bases). The CDR3 consists of 14 residues. CDR1 is GTSNPN and CDR2 is SVGIG in the germline V gene (reference sequence). The V end was cut by 0 bases, the J end by 4 bases, with 12 bases between. The CDR3 protein is CAWSVSGTGYGYTF. CDR3 nucleotides: TGTGCCTGGAGTGTGTCAGGGACCGGCTATGGCTACACCTTC. The full variable domain, completed using reference TRBV30 and TRBJ1-2, is SQTIHQWPATLVQPVGSPLSLECTVEGTSNPNLYWYRQAAGRGLQLLFYSVGIGQISSEVPQNLSASRPQDRQFILSSKKLLLSDSGFYLCAWSVSGTGYGYTFGSGTRLTVV.

The rearrangement uses TRBV7-2 and TRBJ2-1; a possible D gene is TRBD2 (5 bases). Trimming took off 5 bases at V and 4 bases at J, with 15 bases between the two ends. The CDR3 is 15 amino acids. The germline gives CDR1 SGHTA, CDR2 FQGNSA. CDR3 amino acids: CASSPSGPSYNEQFF. In DNA, the CDR3 is TGTGCCAGCAGCCCGAGCGGCCCTAGTTACAATGAGCAGTTCTTC.